These 22 T cell receptor beta chains were all obtained from the same sample, sequenced in a study of blood T cell repertoires in COVID-19. Sequencing used immunoSEQ multiplex PCR; TCRdb keeps in-frame clones, though not all of them. The sample gives some 200,000 clones, around 89% of which show up once; roughly 2.5% is in the top ten. The sequenced material came from PBMCs or T cells enriched from blood (not recorded which). These receptors all stem from a woman under 40 who had recovered from COVID-19.

This CDR3 is CASRTGTESKLFF. The CDR3 DNA reads as TGTGCCAGCAGGACCGGGACAGAAAGTAAACTGTTTTTT. The rearrangement links TRBV2 to TRBJ1-4, with 7 nucleotides matching TRBD1. This CDR3 spans 13 amino acids. The trim removed 6 bases at V and 11 bases at J, leaving 9 bases unmatched. The germline V gene has CDR1 SNHLY and CDR2 FYNNEI.

The genes are TRBV25-1 and TRBJ2-5; D may be TRBD1 (5 bases). This CDR3 comprises 14 residues. The V end was cut by 5 bases, the J end by 2 bases, with 12 bases between. CDR1 and CDR2 (germline): MGHDK, SYGVNS. The CDR3 DNA reads as TGTGCCAGCAGTTCCAGGGTTACGCAAGAGACCCAGTACTTC. Translated: CASSSRVTQETQYF.

This chain connects TRBV11-1 to TRBJ2-5; TRBD2 might be the D (5 bases). V was trimmed by 3 bases and J by 2 bases, leaving 13 bases between them. Germline V CDR1 and CDR2: SGHAT, FQDESV (reference sequence). This CDR3 is built from 15 residues. The CDR3 here is CASSFAEGRQETQYF. Here the CDR3 DNA reads TGTGCCAGCAGCTTTGCTGAGGGTAGGCAAGAGACCCAGTACTTC.

The chain carries TRBV7-2 and TRBJ1-2; TRBD1 is a possible D gene (6 bases). Germline CDR1 is SGHTA and CDR2 is FQGNSA. The CDR3 runs 16 residues. Trimming left V 0 bases short and J 1 base short, with 12 bases between. The chain's CDR3 is CASSLAENRVNYGYTF. The CDR3 DNA sequence: TGTGCCAGCAGCTTAGCGGAAAACAGGGTTAACTATGGCTACACCTTC.

The chain is built from TRBV29-1 and TRBJ1-2; tentative D call: TRBD1 (5 bases). This CDR3 comprises 14 residues. V shed 6 bases and J shed 5 bases, with 19 bases lying between them. Germline values: CDR1 SQVTM, CDR2 ANQGSEA. CDR3 sequence: CSVELPGEGYGYTF. The CDR3, as DNA: TGCAGCGTAGAGCTGCCGGGGGAGGGTTATGGCTACACCTTC.

This sequence joins TRBV5-1 and TRBJ2-5; 7 bases agree with TRBD1. V was clipped by 0 bases and J by 6 bases; unmatched bases: 2. Germline V gene data show CDR1 as SGHRS and CDR2 as YFSETQ. The CDR3 runs to 13 residues. CDR3 coding DNA: TGCGCCAGCAGCTTGGGACAGGGAAAGACCCAGTACTTC. Protein: CASSLGQGKTQYF.

The J gene is TRBJ1-4, the V gene TRBV19, with D possibly TRBD1 on 5 matching bases. V was clipped by 7 bases and J by 5 bases, with 17 bases between them. This CDR3 contains 15 residues. The germline V gene has CDR1 LNHDA and CDR2 SQIVND (reference sequence). CDR3 nucleotide sequence: TGTGCCAGTACTACCCCGGTCGCAGGGAATGAAAAACTGTTTTTT. Amino acid sequence: CASTTPVAGNEKLFF. Based on the CDR3 plus reference TRBV19 and TRBJ1-4, the full variable domain is DGGITQSPKYLFRKEGQNVTLSCEQNLNHDAMYWYRQDPGQGLRLIYYSQIVNDFQKGDIAEGYSVSREKKESFPLTVTSAQKNPTAFYLCASTTPVAGNEKLFFGSGTQLSVL.

This chain joins TRBV6-6 and TRBJ1-1; D is ambiguous. CDR1 and CDR2 from the germline V gene are MNHNY and SVGAGI (reference sequence). V dropped 5 bases and J dropped 0 bases, with 13 bases sitting between them. The CDR3 spans 15 residues. In DNA form, the CDR3 reads TGTGCCAGCAGTCCCCGACACCAATTGAACACTGAAGCTTTCTTT. Encoded protein: CASSPRHQLNTEAFF.

This clone was found many times. The V and J genes are TRBV5-8 and TRBJ1-2, with D possibly TRBD1 on 5 matching bases. Germline assignment: CDR1 SGHTS and CDR2 YDEGEE. V was pared by 0 bases and J by 8 bases, with 14 bases between. The CDR3 contains 14 residues. In DNA, the CDR3 is TGTGCCAGCAGCTTGGCCGGACAAATGGGCGGCTACACCTTC. Residues: CASSLAGQMGGYTF.

This clone was detected once. The chain recombines TRBV5-1 with TRBJ2-7; 14 bases map to TRBD2. The CDR3 has 14 amino acids. After removal of 2 bases from V and 7 bases from J, the junction contained 2 bases not matched to a gene. The germline gives CDR1 SGHRS, CDR2 YFSETQ. The DNA of the CDR3 is TGCGCCAGCAGCTTAGGGACTAGCGGGGGAGAGCAGTACTTC. It specifies CASSLGTSGGEQYF. The entire variable domain, with the rest obtained from reference TRBV5-1 and TRBJ2-7, is as follows: KAGVTQTPRYLIKTRGQQVTLSCSPISGHRSVSWYQQTPGQGLQFLFEYFSETQRNKGNFPGRFSGRQFSNSRSEMNVSTLELGDSALYLCASSLGTSGGEQYFGPGTRLTVT.

This chain joins TRBV10-3 and TRBJ1-2, with D hard to call. Trimming removed 7 bases at V and 8 bases at J, with 14 bases between. CDR3 size: 12 residues. Germline V gene data show CDR1 as ENHRY and CDR2 as SYGVKD. CDR3 DNA: TGTGCCATCACCATGGGAGGGAAAGGCTACACCTTC. This sequence encodes CAITMGGKGYTF.

This clone appeared once. CDR3 loop: CASRSGWSTDTQYF. The CDR3 DNA reads TGTGCCAGCAGATCAGGGTGGAGCACAGATACGCAGTATTTT. This rearrangement joins TRBV2 to TRBJ2-3; D is possibly TRBD1 (5 bases). With 6 bases removed from V and 0 bases from J, the gap between germline ends came to 10 bases. The CDR3 runs to 14 residues. Germline V lookup: CDR1 SNHLY, CDR2 FYNNEI.

The chain has TRBV6-5 and TRBJ1-1, with D possibly TRBD1 on 5 matching bases. CDR3 size: 15 residues. Germline V lookup: CDR1 MNHEY, CDR2 SVGAGI. Trimming cost V 5 bases and J 1 base, with 14 bases left between them. The CDR3 region is CASSPPGGWNTEAFF. In nucleotides, the CDR3 is TGTGCCAGCAGTCCCCCCGGGGGGTGGAACACTGAAGCTTTCTTT.

The chain recombines TRBV12-3 or TRBV12-4 with TRBJ1-2; 7 positions match TRBD1. This CDR3 region has 13 residues. After removal of 5 bases from V and 4 bases from J, the junction contained 4 bases not matched to a gene. The CDR3 region is CASSPDRSYGYTF. CDR3 DNA sequence: TGTGCCAGCAGTCCGGACAGGAGCTATGGCTACACCTTC.

This clone was picked up one time. The chain joins TRBV2 to TRBJ2-3; 7 positions match TRBD1. Germline V CDR1 and CDR2: SNHLY, FYNNEI. The CDR3 sequence is 12 residues long. Trimming took 10 bases from V and 1 from J; bases not matched to a gene: 2. The CDR3 coding sequence is TGTGCCACTGACAGGGGCACAGATACGCAGTATTTT. It yields the protein CATDRGTDTQYF.

This clone turned up a few times. This sequence joins TRBV5-4 and TRBJ1-1; D is perhaps TRBD1 (6 bases). The length of the CDR3 is 15 residues. V was trimmed by 5 bases and J by 2 bases, leaving 16 bases between them. Germline CDR1 SGHNT, CDR2 YYREEE (reference sequence). DNA of the CDR3: TGTGCCAGCAGGGACACAAAGGGGGTTAACACTGAAGCTTTCTTT. It codes for CASRDTKGVNTEAFF.

This clone was recorded at least ten times. This chain's CDR3 is CASSWTGNQPQHF. The CDR3 nucleotides are TGCGCCAGCAGCTGGACAGGCAATCAGCCCCAGCATTTT. This rearrangement joins TRBV5-1 to TRBJ1-5; a weak D match, TRBD1 (6 bases). This CDR3 spans 13 amino acids. Germline CDR1 reads SGHRS; CDR2 reads YFSETQ. V shed 3 bases and J shed 2 bases, with 6 bases lying between them.

This CDR3 reads CASSPGTGFTGELFF. The CDR3, as DNA: TGCGCCAGCAGCCCCGGGACAGGGTTTACCGGGGAGCTGTTTTTT. This chain links TRBV4-1 with TRBJ2-2; 9 nucleotides agree with TRBD1. Germline-derived CDR1 and CDR2 are MGHRA and YSYEKL. This CDR3 region has 15 residues. V shed 4 bases, J shed 5 bases, and the junction held 5 bases outside the gene matches.

V gene TRBV19 combines with J gene TRBJ1-4; no reliable D call. The CDR3 extends over 13 amino acids. Trimming cost V 7 bases and J 8 bases, with 14 bases left between them. Germline V gene lookup returns CDR1 LNHDA and CDR2 SQIVND (reference sequence). This chain's CDR3 is CASISSGREKLFF. The CDR3 DNA sequence: TGTGCCAGTATTTCAAGTGGCAGGGAAAAACTGTTTTTT.

This chain joins TRBV29-1 and TRBJ2-1; tentative D call: TRBD1 (6 bases). CDR3 length: 13 amino acids. V dropped 5 bases and J dropped 9 bases, with 17 bases sitting between them. In germline, CDR1 is SQVTM, CDR2 ANQGSEA. CDR3 residues: CSVSTAGDGEQFF. The DNA of the CDR3 is TGCAGCGTTTCCACCGCAGGGGATGGTGAGCAGTTCTTC.

The chain uses TRBV7-6 and TRBJ2-7; 9 bases fit TRBD1. J lost 6 bases, V lost 3 bases, and 6 bases had no gene match. The germline V gene has CDR1 SGHVS and CDR2 FNYEAQ. This CDR3 contains 14 residues. CDR3 nucleotide sequence: TGTGCCAGCAGCTTGGACAGGGGAGGAGGCGAGCAGTACTTC. Translation: CASSLDRGGGEQYF.

The chain is built from TRBV12-3 or TRBV12-4 and TRBJ1-4; tentatively, D is TRBD1 (5 bases). This CDR3 has 13 amino acids. Trimming shortened V by 8 bases and J by 7 bases, and 14 bases separated the two germline ends. The CDR3 is CASSRMGGEKLFF. The CDR3 region has the DNA TGTGCCAGCTCCAGGATGGGGGGTGAAAAACTGTTTTTT.